Reported below is one TCR beta chain. Per the original methods: Scientists estimated how many nucleated cells there were by amplifying reference gene primers. Clones were sequenced by immunoSEQ multiplex PCR, and TCRdb holds only the in-frame ones, with some missing. From that table come the V and J calls and clone size; the DNA was used to work out D and trimming. The sample contains under 60,000 clones, 70% to 85% of which appear only once. The record originates from a study of blood T cell repertoires in COVID-19. Study information: Italy, Spain and the United States were the sources of the convalescent and acute COVID-19 samples.

Trimming cost V 5 bases and J 0 bases; bases outside gene matches: 7. The germline gives CDR1 MDHEN, CDR2 SYDVKM. The CDR3 runs to 15 residues. The material sequenced was peripheral blood. V and J are TRBV28 and TRBJ2-7; 7 bases agree with TRBD1. The TCR comes from a man in his fifties or sixties with acute or convalescent COVID-19. The CDR3 reads CASSPHRGDSYEQYF. CDR3 DNA: TGTGCCAGCAGTCCACACAGGGGAGACTCCTACGAGCAGTACTTC.